The rows below give T cell receptor beta chains drawn from one sample of a study of blood T cell repertoires in COVID-19. Measured with immunoSEQ multiplex PCR; TCRdb has only the in-frame clones, and not every one. Of about 49,000 clones in the sample, 65% to 90% were seen once. Sequences were obtained from peripheral blood. All receptors derive from a woman of 80 years or more with COVID-19, enrolled during active disease. Both conserved end residues are part of each CDR3. The D gene is left open where the match is weak. Rows may omit the clone size; those that give it use once, few, many or a size class.

clone size	V gene	J gene	D gene	CDR3 DNA	CDR3 protein
.	TRBV6-2/TRBV6-3	TRBJ2-3	.	TGTGCCAGCAGTTACTCTCGAGGCTTCTCGGTAGATACGCAGTATTTT	CASSYSRGFSVDTQYF
.	TRBV24-1	TRBJ2-2	TRBD1	TGTGCCACCAGTGAGGGACAGGGTTATACCGGGGAGCTGTTTTTT	CATSEGQGYTGELFF
.	TRBV12-3/TRBV12-4	TRBJ1-1	.	TGTGCCAGCAGTGGCATGAACACTGAAGCTTTCTTT	CASSGMNTEAFF
few	TRBV5-4	TRBJ2-1	TRBD1	TGTGCCAGCCCGGGACAGGGGGCGCCTAATGAGCAGTTCTTC	CASPGQGAPNEQFF
.	TRBV6-1	TRBJ1-5	.	TGTGCCAGCAGTGAGCCGCTACAGCCCCAGCATTTT	CASSEPLQPQHF
.	TRBV5-1	TRBJ2-3	TRBD2	TGCGCCAGCAGCCCCCGGACTAGCGGTGGGGATACGCAGTATTTT	CASSPRTSGGDTQYF
.	TRBV7-9	TRBJ2-1	.	TGTGCCAGCAGCTCGGGAGTTGGCTCCTACAATGAGCAGTTCTTC	CASSSGVGSYNEQFF
.	TRBV5-1	TRBJ2-5	.	TGCGCCAGCAGCAACAGGTTGGAGCTCGACCAGTACTTC	CASSNRLELDQYF
.	TRBV10-3	TRBJ2-1	TRBD2	TGTGCCATCACCCCGGGACTAGGGTTTGTCAATGAGCAGTTCTTC	CAITPGLGFVNEQFF
.	TRBV9	TRBJ2-3	.	TGTGCCAGCAGCCCATGGGAACAGGCAAGCACAGATACGCAGTATTTT	CASSPWEQASTDTQYF
.	TRBV7-9	TRBJ2-5	.	TGTGCCAGCAGCTTTGGCCCGAGAGGAGAGACCCAGTACTTC	CASSFGPRGETQYF
.	TRBV7-3	TRBJ1-1	TRBD1	TGTGCCAGCAGCCTAACCGGGACAGCGCTGACTGAAGCTTTCTTT	CASSLTGTALTEAFF
.	TRBV2	TRBJ1-3	.	TGTGCCAGCACCCCAAGGGGGGGCATCACTGGAAACACCATATATTTT	CASTPRGGITGNTIYF
.	TRBV9	TRBJ2-7	.	TGTGCCAGCAGCGTAGGGCAAGGAGGCGGGATCTTCGAGCAGTACTTC	CASSVGQGGGIFEQYF
.	TRBV3-1/TRBV3-2	TRBJ1-1	.	TGTGCCAGCACCAGGGGCAGCGGAAACACTGAAGCTTTCTTT	CASTRGSGNTEAFF
.	TRBV7-8	TRBJ1-5	TRBD1	TGTGCCAGCAGCTTAGCGACAGGGGTAAATCAGCCCCAGCATTTT	CASSLATGVNQPQHF
once	TRBV27	TRBJ1-1	TRBD1	TGTGCCAGCAGTGGGACAGGGTTGAACACTGAAGCTTTCTTT	CASSGTGLNTEAFF
.	TRBV6-1	TRBJ1-5	.	TGTGCCAGCAGTGAGAGTAGCCTACTGGTGGATCAGCCCCAGCATTTT	CASSESSLLVDQPQHF
.	TRBV5-1	TRBJ2-1	.	TGCGCCAGCAGCTTGGCCCAGGGGACCAGACCGAACAATGAGCAGTTCTTC	CASSLAQGTRPNNEQFF
.	TRBV18	TRBJ2-7	.	TGTGCCAGCTCACCACCGTTCAGAACTAGCCAGTACGAGCAGTACTTC	CASSPPFRTSQYEQYF
.	TRBV21-1	TRBJ2-5	.	TGTGCCAGCAGCAAAGATCCCCTAGCGGGACACCAAGAGACCCAGTACTTC	CASSKDPLAGHQETQYF
.	TRBV27	TRBJ2-7	.	TGTGCCAGCAGGCTCACAGGGTCTTACGAGCAGTACTTC	CASRLTGSYEQYF
.	TRBV6-1	TRBJ1-5	TRBD1	TGTGCCAGCAGTGGACAGGGCTCTTATAGCAATCAGCCCCAGCATTTT	CASSGQGSYSNQPQHF
few	TRBV9	TRBJ2-1	TRBD2	TGTGCCAGCAGCAGAGCGGGAGGGACCTACAATGAGCAGTTCTTC	CASSRAGGTYNEQFF
.	TRBV6-5	TRBJ2-1	TRBD1	TGTGCCAGCAGAGTGGACAGGTCCTACAATGAGCAGTTCTTC	CASRVDRSYNEQFF
few	TRBV27	TRBJ2-1	TRBD2	TGTGCCTCAGCGGTGGCGGGAGGCCACAATGAGCAGTTCTTC	CASAVAGGHNEQFF
.	TRBV4-1	TRBJ2-5	.	TGCGCCAGCAGCCAAGATGGGGCTGCCCAAGAGACCCAGTACTTC	CASSQDGAAQETQYF
.	TRBV6-5	TRBJ2-5	.	TGTGCCAGCAGTTACGGGCAGGCCCGAGAGACCCAGTACTTC	CASSYGQARETQYF
.	TRBV6-5	TRBJ1-1	.	TGTGCCAGCATCATGAACACTGAAGCTTTCTTT	CASIMNTEAFF
.	TRBV5-4	TRBJ2-7	TRBD2	TGTGCCAGCAGCAAGGATACTAGCGGGAGTAACTACGAGCAGTACTTC	CASSKDTSGSNYEQYF
.	TRBV7-9	TRBJ2-3	.	TGTGCCAGCAGCTTAGGGGCAGGGCGCACAGATACGCAGTATTTT	CASSLGAGRTDTQYF
.	TRBV6-5	TRBJ1-6	.	TGTGCCAGCAGTCCCTCGCGAGGATATAATTCACCCCTCCACTTT	CASSPSRGYNSPLHF
.	TRBV3-1/TRBV3-2	TRBJ1-1	TRBD1	TGTGCCAGCGGAAGACAGGGGTCCGGGAACACTGAAGCTTTCTTT	CASGRQGSGNTEAFF
.	TRBV10-1	TRBJ2-1	TRBD1	TGCGCCAGCAGTGATGGGACAGGGGGCTCCTATGAGCAGTTCTTC	CASSDGTGGSYEQFF
.	TRBV27	TRBJ2-7	TRBD2	TGTGCCAGCAGTGGGGGGCCTAGCGGGGGACTCTACGAGCAGTACTTC	CASSGGPSGGLYEQYF
.	TRBV3-1/TRBV3-2	TRBJ2-3	TRBD2	TGTGCCAGCAGCCAACTAGCGGGAGGACGCACAGATACGCAGTATTTT	CASSQLAGGRTDTQYF
few	TRBV2	TRBJ2-7	TRBD2	TGTGCCAGCAGCAGACTAGCGAACGAGCAGTACTTC	CASSRLANEQYF
.	TRBV6-5	TRBJ2-3	TRBD2	TGTGCCAGCAAAGGACTAGCGGGAGGCACAGATACGCAGTATTTT	CASKGLAGGTDTQYF
.	TRBV19	TRBJ1-1	.	TGTGCCAGTAGTGCGCGAGAGATGAACACTGAAGCTTTCTTT	CASSAREMNTEAFF
.	TRBV28	TRBJ1-2	TRBD1	TGTGCCAGCAGTCCCATCCCGGGACAGGGGGTACGCTACACCTTC	CASSPIPGQGVRYTF
.	TRBV18	TRBJ1-5	TRBD1	TGTGCCAGCTCACCAGTCACAGGGGATAGCAATCAGCCCCAGCATTTT	CASSPVTGDSNQPQHF